The 24 T cell receptor beta chains in this list originate from one sample, sequenced in a study of T cell responses to AZD1222 COVID-19 vaccine. The table came from immunoSEQ multiplex PCR; TCRdb's copy has only in-frame clones and leaves some out. The sample includes more than 150,000 clones, approximately 91% of them seen just once. Sequenced material: peripheral blood, taken 28 days after the second AZD1222 dose. Receptor source: an adult who received the AZD1222 COVID-19 vaccine.

The chain recombines TRBV10-3 with TRBJ2-7, with D tentatively TRBD2 (5 bases). The CDR3 has 14 amino acids. V was cut by 4 bases and J by 4 bases, with 14 bases left in between. The germline gives CDR1 ENHRY, CDR2 SYGVKD. Here the CDR3 reads CAISVRPRGYEQYF. The CDR3 DNA reads as TGTGCCATCAGTGTGCGGCCACGGGGATACGAGCAGTACTTC.

This chain links TRBV25-1 with TRBJ1-2, with D perhaps TRBD1 (5 bases). The CDR3 has 11 residues. Germline CDR1 reads MGHDK; CDR2 reads SYGVNS. V gave up 6 bases and J gave up 14 bases, with 16 bases separating them. The CDR3 sequence is CASRGTHRLTF. CDR3 DNA: TGTGCCAGCAGGGGGACCCACAGGTTGACCTTC.

This chain connects TRBV11-2 to TRBJ2-7, with a weak D call TRBD1 (6 bases). Per germline, CDR1 SGHAT and CDR2 FQNNGV. The V end lost 5 bases, the J end lost 7 bases, and 18 bases lay between the germline ends. The CDR3 length is 14 residues. CDR3 sequence: CASSRNTGRGEQYF. The CDR3 DNA follows: TGTGCCAGCAGCCGGAACACGGGAAGGGGGGAGCAGTACTTC.

The rearrangement uses TRBV10-3 and TRBJ2-5; 9 nucleotides line up with TRBD1. The germline CDR1 and CDR2 sequences are ENHRY and SYGVKD. V dropped 6 bases and J dropped 5; count of bases not matched to a gene: 7. This CDR3 comprises 14 residues. The CDR3 is CAISPGTGFETQYF. As DNA, the CDR3 is TGTGCCATCAGCCCTGGGACAGGGTTTGAGACCCAGTACTTC.

V and J are TRBV28 and TRBJ1-1; D gene unclear. Germline values: CDR1 MDHEN, CDR2 SYDVKM. Between the trimmed V and J ends, which lost 2 bases and 1 base, there was a span of 11 bases. The CDR3 runs 15 residues. DNA of the CDR3: TGTGCCAGCAGTTTAAAAGGAGGAGGGAACACTGAAGCTTTCTTT. This gives the protein CASSLKGGGNTEAFF.

This sequence joins TRBV19 and TRBJ2-1, with 15 nucleotides matching TRBD2. CDR3 length: 18 residues. CDR1 is LNHDA and CDR2 is SQIVND in the germline V gene (reference sequence). After removal of 5 bases from V and 0 bases from J, the junction contained 5 bases not matched to a gene. The CDR3 region is CASSGGLAGGSSYNEQFF. The CDR3 DNA reads TGTGCCAGTAGTGGGGGACTAGCGGGAGGAAGCTCCTACAATGAGCAGTTCTTC.

This chain joins TRBV29-1 and TRBJ2-3; 7 bases match TRBD2. The germline CDR1 and CDR2 sequences are SQVTM and ANQGSEA. This CDR3 region has 13 residues. With 3 bases clipped from V and 0 bases from J, the junction kept 0 bases outside the gene matches. Here the CDR3 reads CSVEGGSTDTQYF. The CDR3 nucleotides are TGCAGCGTTGAGGGGGGGAGCACAGATACGCAGTATTTT.

In DNA form, the CDR3 reads TGTGCCAGCAGTGCGTCCCGGGTGGAAACTAATGAAAAACTGTTTTTT. Translated, it gives CASSASRVETNEKLFF. The chain recombines TRBV6-1 with TRBJ1-4; D unresolved. Looked up from germline, CDR1 is MNHNS and CDR2 is SASEGT. The V end lost 4 bases, the J end lost 1 base, and 13 bases lay between the germline ends. The length of the CDR3 is 16 residues.

The CDR3 coding sequence is TGCGCCAGCAGCCAACAGACTACCTACGAGCAGTACTTC. This sequence encodes CASSQQTTYEQYF. The V gene is TRBV5-1, the J gene TRBJ2-7, with D possibly being TRBD2 (5 bases). The CDR3 loop spans 13 amino acids. Germline V gene data show CDR1 as SGHRS and CDR2 as YFSETQ. With 4 bases removed from V and 2 bases from J, the gap between germline ends came to 10 bases. Full variable domain (remainder filled in from reference TRBV5-1 and TRBJ2-7): KAGVTQTPRYLIKTRGQQVTLSCSPISGHRSVSWYQQTPGQGLQFLFEYFSETQRNKGNFPGRFSGRQFSNSRSEMNVSTLELGDSALYLCASSQQTTYEQYFGPGTRLTVT.

V usage is TRBV7-9 and J usage is TRBJ2-5, with 15 bases fitting TRBD2. V was pared by 4 bases and J by 4 bases, with 4 bases of the junction left unmatched. CDR3 length equals 16 residues. Germline assignment: CDR1 SEHNR and CDR2 FQNEAQ (reference sequence). CDR3 nucleotide sequence: TGTGCCAGCAGCTCGGGACTAGCGGGAGGCATAGAGACCCAGTACTTC. It encodes CASSSGLAGGIETQYF. Drawing the rest from reference TRBV7-9 and TRBJ2-5, the complete variable domain is DTGVSQNPRHKITKRGQNVTFRCDPISEHNRLYWYRQTLGQGPEFLTYFQNEAQLEKSRLLSDRFSAERPKGSFSTLEIQRTEQGDSAMYLCASSSGLAGGIETQYFGPGTRLLVL.

The chain employs TRBV21-1 and TRBJ2-7. TRBV21-1 is a listed pseudogene. The CDR3 extends over 17 amino acids. The CDR3 loop reads CASFHYRGLNRAYEQYF. The CDR3 nucleotides read TGTGCCAGCTTCCACTACCGGGGACTTAACAGGGCCTACGAGCAGTACTTC.

The chain recombines TRBV28 with TRBJ1-2; the D gene is possibly TRBD1 (5 bases). CDR3 size: 14 residues. Trimming pared 6 bases from V and 5 bases from J, leaving 16 bases between. Germline V gene data show CDR1 as MDHEN and CDR2 as SYDVKM. The CDR3 loop is CASSQGAGSYGYTF. For the CDR3, the DNA is TGTGCCAGCAGCCAGGGTGCAGGGTCGTATGGCTACACCTTC.

This rearrangement joins TRBV6-5 to TRBJ1-4, with D unresolved. V gave up 0 bases and J gave up 8 bases, with 10 bases separating them. This CDR3 has 14 amino acids. Per the germline V gene, CDR1 is MNHEY and CDR2 is SVGAGI. CDR3 sequence (DNA): TGTGCCAGCAGTTACTCGAAAGGAAGAGAAAAACTGTTTTTT. This gives the protein CASSYSKGREKLFF.

The V call is TRBV4-3, the J call TRBJ2-7, with 9 bases lining up with TRBD1. Germline V gene lookup returns CDR1 LGHNA and CDR2 YSLEER. The CDR3 is 15 amino acids. J gave up 3 bases and V 0 bases, and 3 bases lay outside the gene matches. The CDR3 reads CASSQDGTGRYEQYF. In DNA form, the CDR3 reads TGCGCCAGCAGCCAAGACGGGACAGGGCGCTACGAGCAGTACTTC.

The chain is built from TRBV6-5 and TRBJ2-7, with no clear D. Germline V lookup: CDR1 MNHEY, CDR2 SVGAGI. Trimming shortened V by 8 bases and J by 2 bases, and 16 bases separated the two germline ends. There are 14 residues in the CDR3. The CDR3 spells CASSPQQSAYEQYF. In DNA form, the CDR3 reads TGTGCCAGCTCACCCCAACAGAGCGCCTACGAGCAGTACTTC.

This clone has just one count. The chain has TRBV28 and TRBJ1-5; weak D call: TRBD1 (6 bases). CDR1 and CDR2 from the germline V gene are MDHEN and SYDVKM. The CDR3 loop spans 14 amino acids. The V gene lost 8 bases and the J gene lost 1 base, with 12 bases spanning the gap. Here the CDR3 reads CASSRTVSNQPQHF. The CDR3 DNA reads TGTGCCAGCTCCCGGACAGTCAGCAATCAGCCCCAGCATTTT.

The gene calls are TRBV9 and TRBJ2-3, with 13 bases identical to TRBD2. The CDR3 extends over 15 amino acids. V was clipped by 0 bases and J by 6 bases; unmatched bases: 1. The germline gives CDR1 SGDLS, CDR2 YYNGEE. CDR3 loop: CASSVGTSGSDTQYF. The CDR3 nucleotides read TGTGCCAGCAGCGTAGGGACTAGCGGGAGTGATACGCAGTATTTT.

The CDR3 sequence: CASSQPGVTVVNEKLFF. CDR3 DNA sequence: TGCGCCAGCAGCCAACCCGGGGTCACGGTTGTTAATGAAAAACTGTTTTTT. The gene calls are TRBV4-1 and TRBJ1-4; D uncertain. Trimming took 2 bases from V and 4 from J, leaving 17 bases between them. Germline CDR1 MGHRA, CDR2 YSYEKL. The CDR3 sequence is 17 residues long.

The chain combines TRBV6-2 or TRBV6-3 with TRBJ2-6; unclear D gene. This CDR3 spans 17 amino acids. The V gene lost 0 bases and the J gene lost 0 bases, with 9 bases spanning the gap. The germline CDR1 and CDR2 sequences are MNHEY and SVGEGT. CDR3 loop: CASSYSTGPSGANVLTF. Written as DNA, the CDR3 is TGTGCCAGCAGTTACTCGACGGGTCCCTCTGGGGCCAACGTCCTGACTTTC.

The chain employs TRBV19 and TRBJ1-6; D gene ambiguous. Germline-derived CDR1 and CDR2 are LNHDA and SQIVND (reference sequence). This CDR3 has 15 residues. V was cut by 4 bases and J by 9 bases, with 16 bases left in between. Here the CDR3 reads CASSTGIRIISPLHF. In DNA form, the CDR3 reads TGTGCCAGTAGTACGGGGATCCGGATTATTTCACCCCTCCACTTT.

This clone was detected only a few times. This chain links TRBV6-4 with TRBJ1-2; no definite D call. The V end was cut by 0 bases, the J end by 4 bases, with 9 bases between. The CDR3 spans 14 residues. The germline V gene has CDR1 MRHNA and CDR2 SNTAGT. CDR3 nucleotide sequence: TGTGCCAGCAGTGACTCATCAGCTAGCTATGGCTACACCTTC. It translates to CASSDSSASYGYTF.

V is TRBV3-1 (or the pseudogene TRBV3-2) and J is TRBJ1-2, with D unresolved. CDR1 is LGHDT, CDR2 YNNKEL, per germline (reference sequence). Deletions cut 0 bases from V and 6 bases from J, with 14 bases between. The CDR3 sequence is 15 residues long. The CDR3 loop reads CASSQEGWTEDGYTF. The CDR3 region has the DNA TGTGCCAGCAGCCAAGAAGGGTGGACGGAGGATGGCTACACCTTC.

The V and J genes are TRBV18 and TRBJ2-3; 9 positions match TRBD2. Germline V lookup: CDR1 KGHSH, CDR2 LQKENI. V shed 2 bases, J shed 0 bases, and the junction held 3 bases outside the gene matches. The CDR3 has 16 amino acids. The CDR3, as DNA: TGTGCCAGCTCACCAAGGGCGGGGGGGAGCACAGATACGCAGTATTTT. Protein sequence: CASSPRAGGSTDTQYF.

The gene calls are TRBV5-1 and TRBJ1-1; D gene uncertain. V lost 4 bases and J lost 3, with 13 bases in between. Germline lookup yields CDR1 SGHRS and CDR2 YFSETQ. This CDR3 is 14 amino acids long. For the CDR3, the DNA is TGCGCCAGCAGCCCCCAGTTTGAGGACACTGAAGCTTTCTTT. It yields the protein CASSPQFEDTEAFF.